The 22 T cell receptor beta chains presented below share a single source sample, sequenced in a study of early T cells in non-severe SARS-CoV-2 infection (dated by TCRdb to the early 2020s). The library was prepared using 5' RACE. Sequenced using a NextSeq 500. TCRdb redid the processing of the public reads, applying fastp at Q25 and MiXCR, and retained in-frame beta chains. Each CDR3 protein appears once, grouped with its most common genes and DNA. Across this sample there are around 100,000 distinct CDR3 sequences, with roughly 17% seen only once. Clones ranked in the top ten supply roughly 1.3% of the sample. Material for sequencing was whole blood. The receptors were gathered from an adult who was a healthcare worker with PCR-confirmed SARS-CoV-2 infection or an uninfected control (not recorded which).

The V gene is TRBV12-3 or TRBV12-4, the J gene TRBJ2-1; either TRBD1 or TRBD2 may supply D (6 bases each). Trimming pared 3 bases from V and 4 bases from J, leaving 19 bases between. This CDR3 is built from 17 residues. The CDR3 DNA is TGTGCCAGCAGTTTCCCCCGTGAACGGGGGCCGTACAATGAGCAGTTCTTC. Encoded protein: CASSFPRERGPYNEQFF.

This clonotype was recorded a few times. The V gene is TRBV4-3, the J gene TRBJ2-3, with D perhaps matching TRBD1 or TRBD2 (5 bases each). Germline CDR1 reads LGHNA; CDR2 reads YSLEER. CDR3 length: 17 residues. Trimming stripped 0 bases from V and 5 bases from J, with 18 bases between. The CDR3 coding sequence is TGCGCCAGCAGCCAAGATAGTTGGGACCGGAGTGGAGATACGCAGTATTTT. Translating it yields CASSQDSWDRSGDTQYF.

The chain combines TRBV11-2 with TRBJ2-6, with D unclear. CDR3 size: 14 residues. The germline CDR1 and CDR2 sequences are SGHAT and FQNNGV. V lost 5 bases to trimming and J lost 2 bases, with 7 bases between them. Here the CDR3 DNA reads TGTGCCAGCAGCCCTCTACCTGGGGCCAACGTCCTGACTTTC. The encoded protein is CASSPLPGANVLTF.

This clonotype was found many times. The chain carries TRBV4-2 and TRBJ1-4, with 7 bases that match TRBD1. V gave up 0 bases and J gave up 3 bases; unmatched junction bases: 7. The CDR3 runs to 17 residues. In germline, CDR1 is LGHNA, CDR2 YNFKEQ. CDR3: CASSQDETRGANEKLFF. The CDR3 nucleotides read TGTGCCAGCAGCCAAGATGAGACCAGGGGGGCTAATGAAAAACTGTTTTTT.

The chain joins TRBV6-5 to TRBJ1-4; no clear D gene. This CDR3 is built from 14 residues. Trimming cost V 6 bases and J 4 bases, with 12 bases left between them. CDR1 is MNHEY and CDR2 is SVGAGI in the germline V gene. The CDR3, as DNA: TGTGCCAGCAGCCTCTCGTATCTTAATGAAAAACTGTTTTTT. This encodes CASSLSYLNEKLFF.

The V gene is TRBV10-3, the J gene TRBJ1-5, with D possibly being TRBD1 (5 bases). The CDR3 is made up of 16 amino acids. Germline lookup yields CDR1 ENHRY and CDR2 SYGVKD. Trimming took off 6 bases at V and 0 bases at J, with 15 bases between the two ends. Written as DNA, the CDR3 is TGTGCCATCAGCCCTTCAGGGAGAGATAGCAATCAGCCCCAGCATTTT. Translation: CAISPSGRDSNQPQHF.

This clonotype was counted at least ten times. V is TRBV10-3 and J is TRBJ1-1; TRBD1 aligns across 7 bases. From germline, CDR1 is ENHRY and CDR2 SYGVKD. This CDR3 region has 12 residues. V trimming: 6 bases; J trimming: 3 bases; junction bases outside the gene matches: 1. CDR3 loop: CAIRGGHTEAFF. Written as DNA, the CDR3 is TGTGCCATCAGAGGGGGCCACACTGAAGCTTTCTTT.

This clonotype was detected ten times or more. This chain uses TRBV2 with TRBJ2-6; D gene uncertain. V dropped 8 bases and J dropped 4 bases, with 9 bases sitting between them. There are 13 residues in the CDR3. Germline CDR1 reads SNHLY; CDR2 reads FYNNEI. CDR3 sequence reads: CASLEAGANVLTF. The CDR3, as DNA: TGTGCCAGCCTCGAGGCAGGGGCCAACGTCCTGACTTTC.

This clonotype has only a few counts. V usage is TRBV19 and J usage is TRBJ1-5; D is perhaps TRBD1 (5 bases). This CDR3 has 16 amino acids. Germline V lookup: CDR1 LNHDA, CDR2 SQIVND (reference sequence). V lost 7 bases, J lost 7 bases, and 23 bases lay in between. In DNA form, the CDR3 reads TGTGCCAGTACCGCCACGTTAGGGACGAGATCCCAGCCCCAGCATTTT. It specifies CASTATLGTRSQPQHF.

This clonotype was seen a handful of times. The chain employs TRBV19 and TRBJ2-3, with D tentatively TRBD2 (7 bases). The CDR3 loop spans 12 amino acids. V lost 9 bases, J lost 4 bases, and 11 bases lay in between. Germline V CDR1 and CDR2: LNHDA, SQIVND (reference sequence). The CDR3 DNA reads as TGTGCCAGCCGGGGGGCGGCAGATACGCAGTATTTT. Amino acids: CASRGAADTQYF.

This clonotype was seen a handful of times. One junction end disagrees with the germline gene, perhaps due to a read error. The chain links TRBV29-1 to TRBJ2-3; 9 bases align to TRBD2. The CDR3 is 13 amino acids. Looked up from germline, CDR1 is SQVTM and CDR2 is ANQGSEA. The CDR3 is CSVDGTSTDTQYF. DNA for the CDR3: TGCAGCGTTGATGGGACTAGCACGGATACGCAGTATTTT.

This clonotype has only a few counts. DNA for the CDR3: TGTGCCAGCAGTGAAGCGGCCCAGGGGGGAAGGCAGTATTTT. Amino acids: CASSEAAQGGRQYF. The genes are TRBV2 and TRBJ2-3; D possibly corresponds to TRBD1 (7 bases). Trimming cost V 0 bases and J 11 bases, with 15 bases left between them. Germline V gene data show CDR1 as SNHLY and CDR2 as FYNNEI. This CDR3 is built from 14 residues. Full variable domain (remainder filled in from reference TRBV2 and TRBJ2-3): EPEVTQTPSHQVTQMGQEVILRCVPISNHLYFYWYRQILGQKVEFLVSFYNNEISEKSEIFDDQFSVERPDGSNFTLKIRSTKLEDSAMYFCASSEAAQGGRQYFGPGTRLTVL.

The CDR3: CASSPGISLTQYF. Written as DNA, the CDR3 is TGTGCCAGCAGCCCCGGGATTTCTCTGACCCAGTACTTC. This chain links TRBV2 with TRBJ2-5; D is possibly TRBD2 (5 bases). This CDR3 has 13 residues. Trimming removed 6 bases from V and 7 bases from J, with 15 bases in between. Germline assignment: CDR1 SNHLY and CDR2 FYNNEI.

This clonotype was counted between two and nine times. The CDR3: CASSLLLAGAETQYF. The DNA of the CDR3 is TGTGCCAGCAGCTTACTACTAGCGGGCGCAGAGACCCAGTACTTC. The V gene is TRBV11-2, the J gene TRBJ2-5, with TRBD2 identical over 9 bases. Germline V gene lookup returns CDR1 SGHAT and CDR2 FQNNGV. The J segment lost 4 bases and the V segment lost 2 bases, leaving 5 bases of the junction unmatched. CDR3 length: 15 amino acids.

The genes are TRBV11-2 and TRBJ2-1, with D tentatively TRBD2 (6 bases). V was pared by 3 bases and J by 7 bases, with 16 bases between. This CDR3 has 15 residues. Germline CDR1 reads SGHAT; CDR2 reads FQNNGV. In DNA, the CDR3 is TGTGCCAGCAGCTTGATAACGGGAGTGGATAATGAGCAGTTCTTC. Translating gives CASSLITGVDNEQFF. Full variable domain (outside the CDR3, taken from reference TRBV11-2 and TRBJ2-1): EAGVAQSPRYKIIEKRQSVAFWCNPISGHATLYWYQQILGQGPKLLIQFQNNGVVDDSQLPKDRFSAERLKGVDSTLKIQPAKLEDSAVYLCASSLITGVDNEQFFGPGTRLTVL.

This clonotype was counted a few times. The V and J genes are TRBV28 and TRBJ2-3; TRBD2 agrees at 7 bases. Germline V gene data show CDR1 as MDHEN and CDR2 as SYDVKM. This CDR3 has 15 residues. The trim removed 1 base at V and 2 bases at J, leaving 3 bases unmatched. CDR3 in DNA: TGTGCCAGCAGTTTATTAGCGGGTCTCACAGATACGCAGTATTTT. Translating it yields CASSLLAGLTDTQYF. Complete variable domain (other parts from reference TRBV28 and TRBJ2-3): DVKVTQSSRYLVKRTGEKVFLECVQDMDHENMFWYRQDPGLGLRLIYFSYDVKMKEKGDIPEGYSVSREKKERFSLILESASTNQTSMYLCASSLLAGLTDTQYFGPGTRLTVL.

CDR3 in amino acids: CASSAYREGYEQYF. The DNA of the CDR3 is TGTGCCAGCAGCGCCTACAGGGAAGGCTACGAGCAGTACTTC. The chain joins TRBV9 to TRBJ2-7; tentatively, D is TRBD1 (6 bases). Germline V lookup: CDR1 SGDLS, CDR2 YYNGEE. The CDR3 is made up of 14 amino acids. Between the trimmed V and J ends, which lost 3 bases and 3 bases, there was a span of 13 bases.

The chain employs TRBV6-2 or TRBV6-3 and TRBJ1-1, with TRBD1 as a possible D gene (5 bases). V lost 6 bases to trimming and J lost 0 bases, with 17 bases between them. Germline V CDR1 and CDR2: MNHEY, SVGEGT. This CDR3 contains 16 residues. The CDR3 is CASSHPLDSLNTEAFF. CDR3 sequence (DNA): TGTGCCAGCAGCCACCCCCTTGACAGCTTGAACACTGAAGCTTTCTTT.

The chain recombines TRBV29-1 with TRBJ2-7, with D possibly TRBD2 on 5 matching bases. V was trimmed by 7 bases and J by 6 bases, leaving 10 bases between them. CDR1 is SQVTM, CDR2 ANQGSEA, per germline. This CDR3 is built from 10 residues. CDR3 bases: TGCAGCGCCCGAAGCGGCGAGCAGTACTTC. Translating gives CSARSGEQYF.

In its sample, this clonotype was seen many times. The chain is built from TRBV7-9 and TRBJ1-2; 7 bases fit TRBD1. This CDR3 has 13 amino acids. Per the germline V gene, CDR1 is SEHNR and CDR2 is FQNEAQ (reference sequence). J was trimmed by 6 bases and V by 5 bases; bases with no gene match: 6. CDR3: CASSRQGVDGYTF. CDR3 bases: TGTGCCAGCAGCCGACAGGGAGTGGATGGCTACACCTTC. Full variable domain (outside the CDR3, taken from reference TRBV7-9 and TRBJ1-2): DTGVSQNPRHKITKRGQNVTFRCDPISEHNRLYWYRQTLGQGPEFLTYFQNEAQLEKSRLLSDRFSAERPKGSFSTLEIQRTEQGDSAMYLCASSRQGVDGYTFGSGTRLTVV.

This clonotype was seen many times. The chain has TRBV18 and TRBJ2-3; weak D call: TRBD2 (5 bases). Germline CDR1 KGHSH, CDR2 LQKENI. V lost 6 bases, J lost 0 bases, and 16 bases lay in between. This CDR3 comprises 16 residues. CDR3 sequence reads: CASSPGSEESTDTQYF. The CDR3 nucleotides read TGTGCCAGCTCTCCTGGGTCGGAGGAAAGCACAGATACGCAGTATTTT. The full variable domain, its missing parts supplied by reference TRBV18 and TRBJ2-3, is NAGVMQNPRHLVRRRGQEARLRCSPMKGHSHVYWYRQLPEEGLKFMVYLQKENIIDESGMPKERFSAEFPKEGPSILRIQQVVRGDSAAYFCASSPGSEESTDTQYFGPGTRLTVL.

V and J are TRBV6-5 and TRBJ1-2; a possible D gene is TRBD1 (5 bases). With 0 bases removed from V and 8 bases from J, the gap between germline ends came to 10 bases. Per germline, CDR1 MNHEY and CDR2 SVGAGI. The CDR3 is 13 residues long. The CDR3 loop is CASSYSRVGGYTF. The CDR3 nucleotides read TGTGCCAGCAGTTACTCCAGGGTTGGCGGCTACACCTTC.